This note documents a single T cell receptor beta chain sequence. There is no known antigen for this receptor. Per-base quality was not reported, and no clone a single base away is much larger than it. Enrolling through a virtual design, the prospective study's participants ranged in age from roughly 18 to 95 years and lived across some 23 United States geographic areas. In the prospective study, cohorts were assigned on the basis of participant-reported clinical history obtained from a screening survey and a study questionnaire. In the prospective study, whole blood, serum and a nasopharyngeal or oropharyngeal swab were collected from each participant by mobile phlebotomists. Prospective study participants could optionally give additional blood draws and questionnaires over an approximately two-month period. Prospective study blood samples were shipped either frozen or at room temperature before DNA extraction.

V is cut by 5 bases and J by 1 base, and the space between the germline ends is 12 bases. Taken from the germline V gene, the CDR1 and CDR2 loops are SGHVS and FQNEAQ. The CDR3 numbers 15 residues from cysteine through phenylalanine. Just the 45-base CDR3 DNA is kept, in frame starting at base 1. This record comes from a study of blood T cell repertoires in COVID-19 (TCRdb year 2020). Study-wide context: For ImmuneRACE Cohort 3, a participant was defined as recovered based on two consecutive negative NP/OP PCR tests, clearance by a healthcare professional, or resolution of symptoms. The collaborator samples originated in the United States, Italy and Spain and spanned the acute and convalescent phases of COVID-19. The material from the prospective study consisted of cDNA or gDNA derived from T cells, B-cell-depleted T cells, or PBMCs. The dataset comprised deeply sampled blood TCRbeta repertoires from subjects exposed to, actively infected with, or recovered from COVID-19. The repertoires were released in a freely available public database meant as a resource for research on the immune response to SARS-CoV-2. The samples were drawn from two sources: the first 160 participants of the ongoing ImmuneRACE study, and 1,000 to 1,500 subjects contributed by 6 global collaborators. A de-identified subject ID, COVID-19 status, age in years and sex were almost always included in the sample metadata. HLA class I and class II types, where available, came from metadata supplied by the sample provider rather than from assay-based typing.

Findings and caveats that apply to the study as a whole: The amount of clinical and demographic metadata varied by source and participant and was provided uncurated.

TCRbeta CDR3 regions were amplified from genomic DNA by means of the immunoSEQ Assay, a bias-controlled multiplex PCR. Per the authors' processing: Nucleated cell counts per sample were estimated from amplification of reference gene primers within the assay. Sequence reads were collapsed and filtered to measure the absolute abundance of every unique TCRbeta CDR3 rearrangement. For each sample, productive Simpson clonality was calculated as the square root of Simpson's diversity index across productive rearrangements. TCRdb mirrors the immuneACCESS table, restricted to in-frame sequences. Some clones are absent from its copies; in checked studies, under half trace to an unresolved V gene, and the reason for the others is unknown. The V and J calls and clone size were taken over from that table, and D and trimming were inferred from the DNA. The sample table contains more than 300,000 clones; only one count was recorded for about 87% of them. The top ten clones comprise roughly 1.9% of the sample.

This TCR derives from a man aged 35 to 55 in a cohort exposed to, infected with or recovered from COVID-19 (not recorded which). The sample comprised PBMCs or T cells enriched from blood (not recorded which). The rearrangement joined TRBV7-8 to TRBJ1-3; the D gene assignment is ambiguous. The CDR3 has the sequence CASSRSPGSGNTIYF. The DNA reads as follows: TGTGCCAGCAGCCGAAGCCCGGGGTCTGGAAACACCATATATTTT.